This TCR beta chain emerged from a study of blood T cell repertoires in COVID-19. Data came from immunoSEQ multiplex PCR; TCRdb stores just in-frame clones and leaves some out. The data hold tens of thousands of clones, with approximately 76% observed a single time. Germline-derived CDR1 and CDR2 are MNHEY and SMNVEV (reference sequence). The CDR3 has 13 residues. V lost 7 bases and J 4 bases, leaving 14 bases between the germline ends. This sequence joins TRBV27 and TRBJ2-7; possibly TRBD1 for D (6 bases). Sequencing input: peripheral blood. The sequence was collected from a man between 65 and 80 years old with acute or convalescent COVID-19. The DNA for the CDR3 is TGTGCCAGCACCCCACAGGGAAAGTACGAGCAGTACTTC. The encoded protein is CASTPQGKYEQYF.